This TCR beta chain was sequenced in a study of T-cell reconstitution after alpha-beta-depleted transplantation in children. Study results and limitations: Two months or so post-transplant, alpha-beta T cells reportedly derived from several hundred expanded graft clones. T-cell counts and diversity at one year following transplant were attributed mainly to newly produced T cells. The study traced high day-60 TCRbeta diversity in some patients to surviving recipient T cells and thymic progenitors.

This clonotype was detected only a few times. Its target is not known. A library of TCRbeta sequences, prepared with unique molecular identifiers, was generated. A single record per CDR3 protein comes from TCRdb applying MiXCR to the PCR reads. Among about a million distinct CDR3 sequences listed, roughly 29% were seen once. The CDR3 is made up of 15 amino acids. The V gene end was trimmed by 8 bases and the J gene end by 3 bases; junction bases not matched to a gene: 11. Germline V lookup: CDR1 ENHRY, CDR2 SYGVKD. The V and J genes are TRBV10-3 and TRBJ2-7, with 9 bases matching TRBD1. The source material was PBMCs, mostly from graft donor cells, sampled 360 days after TCRalphabeta/CD19-depleted stem cell transplant. The source of this sequence is a boy under two years old who had a stem cell transplant for SCID, so the T cells may come from the graft donor. CDR3 region: CAISSGPGQGYEQYF. The CDR3, as DNA: TGTGCCATCTCGTCCGGTCCGGGACAGGGCTACGAGCAGTACTTC.